Sequencing of this T cell receptor (beta chain) was carried out in a study of T cell responses to AZD1222 COVID-19 vaccine. This clone was seen just once. Its antigen is unidentified. The V gene's germline CDR1 is ENHRY and CDR2 SYGVKD. The V and J ends lost 5 bases and 6 bases, in that order; junction bases with no gene match: 11. This CDR3 comprises 16 residues. General study points: Across spike, vaccine-associated CD4 TCRs were found, dominant at 160-218 and 743-854.

The method was immunoSEQ multiplex PCR; TCRdb's version includes in-frame clones alone and lacks a portion of them. The sample has around 120,000 clones, about 90% seen once. Specimen: peripheral blood, collected on day 0 of AZD1222 vaccination. This clonotype was obtained from an adult in good health. This chain uses TRBV10-3 with TRBJ2-3; 10 bases line up with TRBD2. CDR3 sequence: CAISSSLAGGRDTQYF. CDR3 bases: TGTGCCATCAGTTCCTCTTTAGCGGGGGGCCGGGATACGCAGTATTTT.